This T cell receptor beta chain was sequenced during a study of OX40 agonist ivuxolimab in advanced cancers. Study information: Each patient was given ivuxolimab into a vein every 2 weeks, at 0.01 to 10 mg/kg.

The CDR3 is 15 residues long. After removal of 4 bases from V and 0 bases from J, the junction contained 2 bases not matched to a gene. CDR1 SGHRS and CDR2 YFSETQ come from the germline V gene. Study results and caveats: On average, CD8+ T cells had more expanded clones than CD4+.

With regard to this clone: Its antigen is as yet unknown.

Some clones are missing from TCRdb's copy, which holds only in-frame ones; the method was immunoSEQ multiplex PCR. The repertoire consists of 30,000 to 45,000 clones, with approximately 79% occurring once and the leading ten covering under 2%. The sample was CD4+ or CD8+ T cells sorted from blood, taken in a trial of the OX40 agonist ivuxolimab. The sequence was collected from an adult with an advanced solid tumor such as melanoma, head and neck, liver or kidney cancer. This chain links TRBV5-1 with TRBJ1-4, with 8 bases matching TRBD1. The CDR3 region is CASSLQGATNEKLFF. Written as DNA, the CDR3 is TGCGCCAGCAGCCTACAGGGGGCAACTAATGAAAAACTGTTTTTT.